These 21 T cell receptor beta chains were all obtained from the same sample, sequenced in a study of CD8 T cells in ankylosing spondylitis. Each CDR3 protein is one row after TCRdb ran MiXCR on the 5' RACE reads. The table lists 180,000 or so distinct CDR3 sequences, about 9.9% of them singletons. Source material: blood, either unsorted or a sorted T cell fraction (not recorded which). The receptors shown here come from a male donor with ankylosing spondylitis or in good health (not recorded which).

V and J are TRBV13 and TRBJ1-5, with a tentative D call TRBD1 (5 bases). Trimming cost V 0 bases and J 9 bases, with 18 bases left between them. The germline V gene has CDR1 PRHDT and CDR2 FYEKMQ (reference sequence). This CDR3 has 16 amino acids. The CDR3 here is CASSLGRGTNQGPQHF. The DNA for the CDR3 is TGTGCCAGCAGCTTAGGACGGGGCACCAACCAGGGGCCCCAGCATTTT.

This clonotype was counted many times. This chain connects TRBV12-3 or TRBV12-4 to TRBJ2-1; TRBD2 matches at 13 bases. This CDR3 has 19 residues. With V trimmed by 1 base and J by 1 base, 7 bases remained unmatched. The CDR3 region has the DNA TGTGCCAGCAGTTTAGGACTAGCGGGAGGAATTAGGTCCTACAATGAGCAGTTCTTC. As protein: CASSLGLAGGIRSYNEQFF.

The CDR3 sequence is CASSLALGDTQYF. The CDR3 DNA reads as TGTGCCAGCAGCTTAGCCCTAGGGGATACGCAGTATTTT. The chain is built from TRBV7-9 and TRBJ2-3; D uncertain. This CDR3 has 13 amino acids. V was clipped by 0 bases and J by 6 bases, with 7 bases between them. Germline V lookup: CDR1 SEHNR, CDR2 FQNEAQ (reference sequence).

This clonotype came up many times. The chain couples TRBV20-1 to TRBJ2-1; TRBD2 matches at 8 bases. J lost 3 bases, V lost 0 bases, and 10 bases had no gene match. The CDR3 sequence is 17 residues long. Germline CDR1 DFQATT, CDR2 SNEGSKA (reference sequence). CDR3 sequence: CSAREAGASGLYNEQFF. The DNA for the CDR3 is TGCAGTGCTAGAGAAGCAGGGGCTAGCGGGCTCTACAATGAGCAGTTCTTC.

DNA of the CDR3: TGTGCCAGCAGTGAGCGGGGGACCTACAATGAGCAGTTCTTC. Translated, it gives CASSERGTYNEQFF. The V and J genes are TRBV6-2 or TRBV6-3 and TRBJ2-1; 8 bases match TRBD2. The CDR3 loop spans 14 amino acids. V was clipped by 5 bases and J by 2 bases; unmatched bases: 2. Germline V gene lookup returns CDR1 MNHEY and CDR2 SVGEGT.

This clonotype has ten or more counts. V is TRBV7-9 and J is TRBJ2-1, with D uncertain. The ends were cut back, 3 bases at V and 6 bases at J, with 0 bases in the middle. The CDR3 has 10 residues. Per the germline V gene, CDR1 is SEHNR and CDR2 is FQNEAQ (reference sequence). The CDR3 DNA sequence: TGTGCCAGCAGCTTCAATGAGCAGTTCTTC. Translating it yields CASSFNEQFF.

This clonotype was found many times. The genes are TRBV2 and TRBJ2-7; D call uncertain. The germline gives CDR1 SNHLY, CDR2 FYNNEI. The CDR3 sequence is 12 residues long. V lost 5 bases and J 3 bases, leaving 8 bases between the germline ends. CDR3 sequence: CASSPPNYEQYF. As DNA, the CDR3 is TGTGCCAGCAGTCCCCCAAACTACGAGCAGTACTTC.

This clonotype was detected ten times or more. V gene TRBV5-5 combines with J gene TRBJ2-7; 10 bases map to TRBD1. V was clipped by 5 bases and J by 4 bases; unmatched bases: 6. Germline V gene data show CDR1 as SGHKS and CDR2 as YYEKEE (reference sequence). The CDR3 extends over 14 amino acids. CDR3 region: CASSWGQGSYEQYF. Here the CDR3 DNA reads TGTGCCAGCAGTTGGGGACAGGGGAGTTACGAGCAGTACTTC.

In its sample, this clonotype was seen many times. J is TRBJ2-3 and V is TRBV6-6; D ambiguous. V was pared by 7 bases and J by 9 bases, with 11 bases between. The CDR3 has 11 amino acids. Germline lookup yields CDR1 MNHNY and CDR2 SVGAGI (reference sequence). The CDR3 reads CASTMGDTQYF. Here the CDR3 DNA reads TGTGCCAGCACTATGGGTGACACGCAGTATTTT.

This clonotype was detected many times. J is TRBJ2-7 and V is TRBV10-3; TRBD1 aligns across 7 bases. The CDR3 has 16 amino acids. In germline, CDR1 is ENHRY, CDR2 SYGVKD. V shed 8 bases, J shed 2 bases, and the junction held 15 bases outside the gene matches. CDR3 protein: CAIQPGQGVGAYEQYF. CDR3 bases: TGTGCCATCCAACCGGGGCAGGGGGTAGGTGCCTACGAGCAGTACTTC.

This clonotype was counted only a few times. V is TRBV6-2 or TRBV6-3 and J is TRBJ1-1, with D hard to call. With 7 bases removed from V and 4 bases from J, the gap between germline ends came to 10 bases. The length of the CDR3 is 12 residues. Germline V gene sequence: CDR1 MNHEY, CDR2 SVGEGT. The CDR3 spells CASTSRGTEAFF. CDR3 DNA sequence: TGTGCCAGCACCTCCCGGGGCACTGAAGCTTTCTTT.

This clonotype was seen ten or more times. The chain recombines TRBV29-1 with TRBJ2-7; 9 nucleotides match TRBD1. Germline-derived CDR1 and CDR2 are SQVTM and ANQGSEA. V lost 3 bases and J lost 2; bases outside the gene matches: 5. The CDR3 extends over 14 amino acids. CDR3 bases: TGCAGCGTTGAGTTCCGGGACAGGGCCTACGAGCAGTACTTC. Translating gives CSVEFRDRAYEQYF.

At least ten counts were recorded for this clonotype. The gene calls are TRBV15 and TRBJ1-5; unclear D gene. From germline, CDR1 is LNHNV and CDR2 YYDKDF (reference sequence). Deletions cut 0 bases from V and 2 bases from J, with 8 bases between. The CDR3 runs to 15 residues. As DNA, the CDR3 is TGTGCCACCAGCAGAGATCCCGGGGGCAATCAGCCCCAGCATTTT. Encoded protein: CATSRDPGGNQPQHF. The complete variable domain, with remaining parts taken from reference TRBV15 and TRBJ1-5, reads DAMVIQNPRYQVTQFGKPVTLSCSQTLNHNVMYWYQQKSSQAPKLLFHYYDKDFNNEADTPDNFQSRRPNTSFCFLDIRSPGLGDTAMYLCATSRDPGGNQPQHFGDGTRLSIL.

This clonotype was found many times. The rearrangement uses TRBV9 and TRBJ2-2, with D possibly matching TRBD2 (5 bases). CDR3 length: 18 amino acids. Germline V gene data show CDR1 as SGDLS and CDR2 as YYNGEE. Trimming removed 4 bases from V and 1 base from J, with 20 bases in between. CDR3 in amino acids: CASSRYWSADLNTGELFF. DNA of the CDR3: TGTGCCAGCAGCCGATATTGGTCCGCGGACTTGAACACCGGGGAGCTGTTTTTT.

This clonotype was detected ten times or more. The CDR3 here is CASTLTSGGRTDTQYF. The CDR3 DNA reads TGTGCCAGTACTTTGACTAGCGGGGGTCGCACAGATACGCAGTATTTT. The chain couples TRBV19 to TRBJ2-3; 12 nucleotides line up with TRBD2. CDR3 length: 16 amino acids. The ends lost 7 bases at V and 1 base at J; junction bases unmatched: 6. Looked up from germline, CDR1 is LNHDA and CDR2 is SQIVND (reference sequence).

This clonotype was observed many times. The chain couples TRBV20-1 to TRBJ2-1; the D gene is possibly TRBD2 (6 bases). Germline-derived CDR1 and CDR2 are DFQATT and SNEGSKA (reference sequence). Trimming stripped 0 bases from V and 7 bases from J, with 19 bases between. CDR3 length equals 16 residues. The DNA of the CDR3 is TGCAGTGCTAGAGATCCCGGCGAGACTAGTGTTAATGAGCAGTTCTTC. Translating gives CSARDPGETSVNEQFF.

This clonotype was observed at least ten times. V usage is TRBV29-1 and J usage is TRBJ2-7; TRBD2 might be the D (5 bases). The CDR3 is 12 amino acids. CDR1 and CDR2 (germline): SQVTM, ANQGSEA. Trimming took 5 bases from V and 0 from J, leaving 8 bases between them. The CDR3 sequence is CSVWESSYEQYF. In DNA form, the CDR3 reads TGCAGCGTTTGGGAGAGCTCCTACGAGCAGTACTTC.

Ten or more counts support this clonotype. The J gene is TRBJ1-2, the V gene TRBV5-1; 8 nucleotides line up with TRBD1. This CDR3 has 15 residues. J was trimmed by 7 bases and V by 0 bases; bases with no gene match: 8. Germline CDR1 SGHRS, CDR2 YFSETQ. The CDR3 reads CASSLDQGASGGYTF. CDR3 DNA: TGCGCCAGCAGCTTGGACCAGGGGGCGTCTGGTGGCTACACCTTC. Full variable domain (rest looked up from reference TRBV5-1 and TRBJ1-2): KAGVTQTPRYLIKTRGQQVTLSCSPISGHRSVSWYQQTPGQGLQFLFEYFSETQRNKGNFPGRFSGRQFSNSRSEMNVSTLELGDSALYLCASSLDQGASGGYTFGSGTRLTVV.

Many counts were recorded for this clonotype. CDR3 in amino acids: CATSAADSYEQYF. CDR3 sequence (DNA): TGTGCCACCAGTGCGGCGGACTCCTACGAGCAGTACTTC. The chain uses TRBV24-1 and TRBJ2-7; D remains ambiguous. Trimming left V 5 bases short and J 0 bases short, with 7 bases between. CDR1 is KGHDR, CDR2 SFDVKD, per germline. This CDR3 is built from 13 residues.

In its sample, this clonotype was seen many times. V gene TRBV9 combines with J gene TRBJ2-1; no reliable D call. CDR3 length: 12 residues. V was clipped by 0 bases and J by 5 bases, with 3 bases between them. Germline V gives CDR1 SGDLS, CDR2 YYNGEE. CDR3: CASSVGDNEQFF. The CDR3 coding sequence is TGTGCCAGCAGCGTAGGAGACAATGAGCAGTTCTTC.

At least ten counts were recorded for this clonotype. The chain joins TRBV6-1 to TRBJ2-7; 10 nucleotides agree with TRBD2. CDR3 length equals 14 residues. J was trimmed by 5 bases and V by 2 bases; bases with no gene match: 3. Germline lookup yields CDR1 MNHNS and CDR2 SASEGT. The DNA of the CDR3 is TGTGCCAGCAGTGAACTAGCGGGAGTAAACGAGCAGTACTTC. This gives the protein CASSELAGVNEQYF.